This T cell receptor (beta chain) derives from a study of blood T cells in healthy people across ages. Study observations and caveats: Naive T cell percentage strongly correlated with TCR beta diversity.

With regard to this clonotype: The target antigen is unknown.

It was with a sample-barcoded 5' primer and a J-beta primer mix that a second PCR of about 6 to 12 cycles was run. TCRdb redid the calling of the 5' RACE reads with MiXCR, one entry per CDR3 protein. The sample includes almost 550,000 distinct CDR3 sequences, nearly 25% of them seen just once. CDR3 length: 12 residues. The germline gives CDR1 GTSNPN, CDR2 SVGIG (reference sequence). V was clipped by 3 bases and J by 7 bases, with 10 bases between them. The sample was also linked to a second study, of T cells of mothers and their children.

The sample comprised blood. The chain carries TRBV30 and TRBJ2-1; D call uncertain. The receptor was isolated from a boy younger than 18 in good health. This CDR3 reads CAWSVQRNEQFF. Here the CDR3 DNA reads TGTGCCTGGAGCGTACAAAGGAATGAGCAGTTCTTC.